This T cell receptor (beta chain) was captured by sequencing in a study of cytomegalovirus exposure and HLA in healthy donors. Study-wide background: An early release of data contained approximately 80 million unique TCRs, which came from HLA-typed donors.

V lost 6 bases to trimming and J lost 3 bases; unmatched junction nucleotides: 9. There are 16 residues in the CDR3. Germline V gives CDR1 KGHSH, CDR2 LQKENI. The study, taken as a whole, reports: Later analysis indicated greater clonal expansion among HLA-associated TCR beta chains than among equally common other chains. With high specificity and sensitivity, the classifier reportedly diagnosed cytomegalovirus status. In an earlier analysis, about 87% or about 30%: the productive usage of most TCR beta V segments.

Worth noting for this clone: The antigen is unknown.

The PCR ran on 60 Vbeta and 13 Jbeta primers. Sequencing used immunoSEQ multiplex PCR; TCRdb keeps in-frame clones, though not all of them. The sample yields more than 90,000 clones, 60% to 80% seen once. Sample: PBMCs. The receptor was derived from a middle-aged man in good health and CMV-seropositive. The chain is built from TRBV18 and TRBJ2-2, with TRBD1 identical over 8 bases. CDR3 in DNA: TGTGCCAGCTCCCTTCGGACAGGGAGAGACACCGGGGAGCTGTTTTTT. It specifies CASSLRTGRDTGELFF. Full variable domain (remainder filled in from reference TRBV18 and TRBJ2-2): NAGVMQNPRHLVRRRGQEARLRCSPMKGHSHVYWYRQLPEEGLKFMVYLQKENIIDESGMPKERFSAEFPKEGPSILRIQQVVRGDSAAYFCASSLRTGRDTGELFFGEGSRLTVL.